This entry lists 10 T cell receptor beta chains sequenced from one sample in a study of vaccination effects on CD4 cells after COVID-19. Assay used: immunoSEQ multiplex PCR; TCRdb lists only in-frame clones, some missing. The sample has about 80,000 clones, 77% seen once. After expansion with viral peptide pools in the ViraFEST assay, antigen-specific CD4+ T cells were sequenced. Isolation of CD4+ T cells took place after approximately ten days of culture. The vaccine given was either BNT162b2 or mRNA-1273, in two doses. Which antigens these TCRs recognize remains unknown. The material sequenced was CD4+ T cells from PBMCs cultured with HCoV-OC43 spike peptides, taken after COVID-19 vaccination. The subset here: HCoV-OC43 spike overlapping peptide pool stimulation. These receptors all stem from a human donor who received a COVID-19 vaccine.

This chain joins TRBV3-1 (or the pseudogene TRBV3-2) and TRBJ2-6, with 8 bases aligning to TRBD1. This CDR3 has 16 residues. Trimming cost V 4 bases and J 4 bases; bases outside gene matches: 6. Germline-derived CDR1 and CDR2 are LGHDT and YNNKEL (reference sequence). CDR3 coding DNA: TGTGCCAGCAGCCTAAGCAGGGGGCCCGGGGCCAACGTCCTGACTTTC. Its protein is CASSLSRGPGANVLTF.

This clone was found a few times. CDR3 amino acids: CASRQGFNQPQHF. The DNA of the CDR3 is TGTGCCAGCCGACAGGGATTCAATCAGCCCCAGCATTTT. The chain uses TRBV2 and TRBJ1-5, with 7 bases fitting TRBD1. The CDR3 contains 13 residues. The V gene end was trimmed by 8 bases and the J gene end by 3 bases; junction bases not matched to a gene: 4. Looked up from germline, CDR1 is SNHLY and CDR2 is FYNNEI. Using reference TRBV2 and TRBJ1-5 for the parts outside the CDR3, the full variable domain is EPEVTQTPSHQVTQMGQEVILRCVPISNHLYFYWYRQILGQKVEFLVSFYNNEISEKSEIFDDQFSVERPDGSNFTLKIRSTKLEDSAMYFCASRQGFNQPQHFGDGTRLSIL.

The chain has TRBV11-3 and TRBJ1-4, with D hard to call. Between the trimmed V and J ends, which lost 0 bases and 7 bases, there was a span of 18 bases. CDR1 and CDR2 from the germline V gene are SGHNT and YENEEA. This CDR3 contains 17 residues. CDR3 in amino acids: CASSLEAEGRKVEKLFF. The CDR3 DNA reads as TGTGCCAGCAGCTTAGAGGCGGAGGGCAGGAAAGTTGAAAAACTGTTTTTT.

J is TRBJ2-3 and V is TRBV9, with unresolved D. The CDR3 loop spans 14 amino acids. CDR1 is SGDLS and CDR2 is YYNGEE in the germline V gene. V lost 4 bases, J lost 2 bases, and 11 bases lay in between. This CDR3 is CASSIRLATDTQYF. The DNA of the CDR3 is TGTGCCAGCAGCATTCGACTGGCCACAGATACGCAGTATTTT.

The rearrangement uses TRBV7-9 and TRBJ2-5, with D possibly being TRBD1 (5 bases). CDR1 is SEHNR and CDR2 is FQNEAQ in the germline V gene (reference sequence). The CDR3 sequence is 14 residues long. Trimming took 5 bases from V and 3 from J, leaving 13 bases between them. CDR3 nucleotide sequence: TGTGCCAGCAGCACCCGAAGGGGAAAAGAGACCCAGTACTTC. Amino acids: CASSTRRGKETQYF. Full variable domain (outside the CDR3, taken from reference TRBV7-9 and TRBJ2-5): DTGVSQNPRHKITKRGQNVTFRCDPISEHNRLYWYRQTLGQGPEFLTYFQNEAQLEKSRLLSDRFSAERPKGSFSTLEIQRTEQGDSAMYLCASSTRRGKETQYFGPGTRLLVL.

The chain joins TRBV13 to TRBJ1-1; D call uncertain. The CDR3 sequence is 15 residues long. Trimming took 5 bases from V and 4 from J, leaving 17 bases between them. From germline, CDR1 is PRHDT and CDR2 FYEKMQ (reference sequence). CDR3 residues: CASSPERGSGTEAFF. The CDR3 DNA follows: TGTGCCAGCAGCCCCGAGCGGGGAAGCGGCACTGAAGCTTTCTTT.

This chain joins TRBV9 and TRBJ2-3; 12 positions match TRBD2. This CDR3 has 14 amino acids. CDR1 is SGDLS and CDR2 is YYNGEE in the germline V gene. After removal of 3 bases from V and 7 bases from J, the junction contained 3 bases not matched to a gene. The CDR3, as DNA: TGTGCCAGCAGCGGGACTAGCGGGGCCTATACGCAGTATTTT. Translating gives CASSGTSGAYTQYF.

CDR3 protein: CASSPRAGTGRSGELFF. CDR3 in DNA: TGTGCCAGCTCACCGAGAGCCGGGACAGGGAGGTCCGGGGAGCTGTTTTTT. V gene TRBV18 combines with J gene TRBJ2-2; 9 bases match TRBD1. Looked up from germline, CDR1 is KGHSH and CDR2 is LQKENI. Germline trimming cut 3 bases from V and 6 bases from J; bases unmatched to any gene: 11. This CDR3 comprises 17 residues.

The chain employs TRBV20-1 and TRBJ2-3; D gene unclear. Germline V lookup: CDR1 DFQATT, CDR2 SNEGSKA (reference sequence). Trimming removed 3 bases at V and 3 bases at J, with 22 bases between. CDR3 length: 17 residues. The CDR3 loop is CSASAPGGRAQTDTQYF. CDR3 coding DNA: TGCAGTGCTAGTGCTCCCGGTGGCCGGGCGCAAACAGATACGCAGTATTTT.

The DNA for the CDR3 is TGCAGTGCTAGTCTGGAGCCAGACGTGGGTGGCTACACCTTC. Amino acid sequence: CSASLEPDVGGYTF. The gene calls are TRBV20-1 and TRBJ1-2; the D is unclear. CDR3 length: 14 residues. The germline V gene has CDR1 DFQATT and CDR2 SNEGSKA (reference sequence). V lost 3 bases and J 7 bases, leaving 18 bases between the germline ends.